The clone carrying this T cell receptor beta chain was recorded at least ten times. This sample is drawn from a study of spatial heterogeneity in lung cancer. The germline V gene has CDR1 MNHEY and CDR2 SMNVEV (reference sequence). This CDR3 region has 15 residues. V shed 7 bases and J 4 bases; nucleotides not matched to a gene: 13. TCRdb used MiXCR to reprocess the 5' RACE reads, holding one entry per CDR3 protein. Seen here are more than 35,000 distinct CDR3 sequences, 4% to 6% observed once, and the top ten hold around 26%. Described time point: sample taken at primary tumor resection. Researchers sequenced whole RNA taken from tumor, nontumor lung or frozen PBMC without sorting.

Material: PBMCs, obtained at surgery. This sequence was found in a female donor with early-stage non-small cell lung cancer. The chain employs TRBV27 and TRBJ2-7; TRBD2 matches at 7 bases. CDR3 amino acids: CASKGRAGDWYEQYF. The CDR3 DNA reads as TGTGCCAGCAAGGGCAGGGCGGGAGACTGGTACGAGCAGTACTTC.